This T cell receptor beta chain was obtained from a study of cytomegalovirus exposure and HLA in healthy donors (dated by TCRdb to 2016 to 2017). Concerning the study at large: According to a later analysis, the roughly 120 validation repertoires were produced on the same platform as the roughly 700 repertoires of the first cohort. The study was designed to test whether signatures of past pathogen exposure could be identified by cataloging public T cell receptors. Along with the roughly 670-subject first cohort, a separate validation cohort of around 110 different subjects was used. The study combined high-throughput TCR immunosequencing, statistical association of individual TCRs with disease status, and machine learning to predict cytomegalovirus infection status.

Paper-wide results and their limitations: The authors suggested that the approach could potentially be extended to other disease states and immunological phenotypes. In both the original and validation cohorts, the classifier was reported to diagnose cytomegalovirus status with high specificity and sensitivity. While some public TCRs were present in many individuals, most TCR sequences turned up only very rarely across donors. In vitro tests confirmed that a few of the cytomegalovirus-associated TCR beta chains recognize cytomegalovirus antigens. A later analysis found that TCRs clustered in the first cohort also tended to co-occur in the 110 or so validation repertoires, with about 94% of cluster scores above 0. A later analysis had no HLA typing for the validation cohort, so co-occurrence there was scored across all 130 or so repertoires. The study listed approximately 150 TCR beta chains as associated with cytomegalovirus.

Library creation used the immunoSEQ multiplex PCR assay. Under the source paper's analysis protocol: A statistical classification framework was built for diagnosing cytomegalovirus status from the catalog of TCR beta chain sequences. TCRdb stores this immuneACCESS table with in-frame sequences only. Part of the clones is absent; in the studies checked, under half of the shortfall reflects unresolved V genes, and no reason is known for the rest. V, J and clone size derive from that table, while D and trimming were established from the DNA sequence. In this sample the table shows about 240,000 clones, approximately 83% of which occur a single time. Around 1.2% of the sample goes to the ten largest clones. Comment on this clone: The antigen this receptor binds is unknown. No base quality information exists; no much larger clone differs at one position.

The cysteine opens and the phenylalanine closes a CDR3 of 14 amino acids. Only the CDR3 portion is preserved as DNA: 42 bases, with reading frame beginning at the first base. CDR1 and CDR2 are drawn from the germline V gene: MNHNS, SASEGT. Here V drops 7 bases and J drops 3 bases, and the junction holds 9 bases not matched to any gene. Separate from the approximately 690-subject first cohort, the validation cohort of 90 to 150 subjects was the group to which the donors belonged. The sequencing sample was made of PBMCs. This TCR was sampled from a woman between 25 and 40 years old in good health and CMV-seropositive. This sequence uses TRBV6-1 and TRBJ2-7, with 7 central nucleotides matching TRBD2. The DNA sequence is TGTGCCAGCACCTCGTCGGGAGGTAACTACGAGCAGTACTTC. It codes for CASTSSGGNYEQYF.